The 18 T cell receptor beta chains below all came from one sample that was sequenced in a study of spatial heterogeneity in lung cancer (dated by TCRdb to about 2019). The sample's time point label is to be understood as: blood at routine non-recurrence follow-up after resection. The library came from 5' RACE. The sequencing machine was a NextSeq 500. The public reads were quality trimmed at Q25 with fastp and then assembled into clones with MiXCR by TCRdb, keeping productive beta chains. Every distinct CDR3 protein forms one entry, paired with its most common genes and DNA. This sample is represented by more than 15,000 distinct CDR3 sequences; about 19% of them were singletons. About 6.4% of the sample is taken by the ten largest. The material was PBMCs, obtained at follow-up. Every receptor here comes from a male donor with early-stage non-small cell lung cancer.

This clonotype occurred a few times. The J gene is TRBJ1-4, the V gene TRBV6-1, with D possibly matching TRBD1 (5 bases). V was clipped by 7 bases and J by 8 bases, with 17 bases between them. The CDR3 runs to 14 residues. CDR1 and CDR2 (germline): MNHNS, SASEGT. Written as DNA, the CDR3 is TGTGCCAGCACTGAGACAGCGGTGGGCGAAAAACTGTTTTTT. Translated, it gives CASTETAVGEKLFF.

This clonotype rates as medium-sized. The V call is TRBV19, the J call TRBJ2-7; tentative D call: TRBD2 (6 bases). The CDR3 is 14 amino acids. The germline CDR1 and CDR2 sequences are LNHDA and SQIVND (reference sequence). Trimming left V 6 bases short and J 5 bases short, with 17 bases between. The CDR3 sequence is CASSRHGGRNEQYF. CDR3 DNA: TGTGCCAGTAGCCGCCACGGGGGTCGAAACGAGCAGTACTTC.

Ten or more counts support this clonotype. This chain uses TRBV20-1 with TRBJ2-1; D call uncertain. V lost 0 bases to trimming and J lost 8 bases, with 14 bases between them. The CDR3 contains 14 residues. Germline lookup yields CDR1 DFQATT and CDR2 SNEGSKA (reference sequence). This CDR3 is CSARDDGVPDEQFF. CDR3 nucleotide sequence: TGCAGTGCTAGAGATGATGGGGTTCCCGATGAGCAGTTCTTC.

The chain recombines TRBV7-9 with TRBJ2-3; either TRBD1 or TRBD2 may supply D (5 bases each). Germline V gene sequence: CDR1 SEHNR, CDR2 FQNEAQ (reference sequence). The CDR3 has 16 amino acids. V lost 2 bases and J 8 bases, leaving 20 bases between the germline ends. The CDR3 coding sequence is TGTGCCAGCAGCTTACTTGGCGGGCCAGGGTTGTTTACGCAGTATTTT. Its translation: CASSLLGGPGLFTQYF.

V is TRBV6-1 and J is TRBJ2-1; D is ambiguous. The CDR3 is 12 residues long. Trimming removed 2 bases at V and 6 bases at J, with 5 bases between. Per germline, CDR1 MNHNS and CDR2 SASEGT. The CDR3 sequence is CASSEMGNEQFF. The CDR3 nucleotides are TGTGCCAGCAGTGAAATGGGCAATGAGCAGTTCTTC.

Turning to this clonotype: A much larger clone lies a single base off, so this may be a read error. V is TRBV20-1 and J is TRBJ2-3, with a tentative D call TRBD2 (6 bases). This CDR3 region has 12 residues. The V gene's germline CDR1 is DFQATT and CDR2 SNEGSKA (reference sequence). CDR3 sequence reads: CCQDRGKDTQYF. The CDR3 DNA reads as TGCTGTCAAGACCGGGGGAAAGATACGCAGTATTTT.

Notes on this clonotype: Possible read error: a much larger clone is one base away. The chain is built from TRBV5-1 and TRBJ2-1; 8 positions agree with TRBD1. V dropped 6 bases and J dropped 7; count of bases not matched to a gene: 12. In germline, CDR1 is SGHRS, CDR2 YFSETQ. The CDR3 spans 15 residues. The DNA for the CDR3 is TGCGCCAGCACTGACCGGGACAGGAGGCGAAATGAGCAGTTCTTC. Translation gives CASTDRDRRRNEQFF. Full variable domain (rest looked up from reference TRBV5-1 and TRBJ2-1): KAGVTQTPRYLIKTRGQQVTLSCSPISGHRSVSWYQQTPGQGLQFLFEYFSETQRNKGNFPGRFSGRQFSNSRSEMNVSTLELGDSALYLCASTDRDRRRNEQFFGPGTRLTVL.

The rearrangement links TRBV10-3 to TRBJ2-2; D is unresolved. This CDR3 is 12 amino acids long. Germline loops: CDR1 ENHRY, CDR2 SYGVKD. V dropped 7 bases and J dropped 1 base, with 4 bases sitting between them. The CDR3 protein is CAITRNTGELFF. The CDR3, as DNA: TGTGCCATCACCAGGAACACCGGGGAGCTGTTTTTT.

In this sample, this clonotype is medium-sized (0.01 to 0.1%). The CDR3 DNA reads TGTGCCAGCAGCCCCCAGGGGGGGACCTCCTACGAGCAGTACTTC. This codes for CASSPQGGTSYEQYF. This chain connects TRBV7-9 to TRBJ2-7, with D perhaps assigned TRBD1 or TRBD2 (7 bases each). The CDR3 loop spans 15 amino acids. Per germline, CDR1 SEHNR and CDR2 FQNEAQ (reference sequence). V lost 5 bases, J lost 0 bases, and 14 bases lay in between.

This clonotype was observed at least ten times. This chain connects TRBV7-2 to TRBJ1-2; D is undetermined. Trimming left V 2 bases short and J 0 bases short, with 7 bases between. CDR3 length: 14 amino acids. Germline V CDR1 and CDR2: SGHTA, FQGNSA. CDR3 in amino acids: CASSLHGSNYGYTF. The CDR3 DNA follows: TGTGCCAGCAGCTTACACGGGTCTAACTATGGCTACACCTTC.

This clonotype was seen at least ten times. This sequence joins TRBV6-5 and TRBJ2-5; D perhaps matches TRBD2 (5 bases). CDR1 and CDR2 from the germline V gene are MNHEY and SVGAGI. The V gene lost 0 bases and the J gene lost 7 bases, with 9 bases spanning the gap. The CDR3 contains 13 residues. As DNA, the CDR3 is TGTGCCAGCAGTTACTCGTCTCGGGGGACCCAGTACTTC. It codes for CASSYSSRGTQYF.

This clonotype has more than one count but fewer than ten. V and J are TRBV7-2 and TRBJ2-5; D may be TRBD2 (6 bases). V was shortened by 1 base and J by 7 bases, with 22 bases between the two germline ends. CDR1 is SGHTA and CDR2 is FQGNSA in the germline V gene. The CDR3 loop spans 17 amino acids. CDR3 nucleotides: TGTGCCAGCAGCTTAGGTCGGTCCCCAGGGACTTCCGTGACCCAGTACTTC. Residues: CASSLGRSPGTSVTQYF.

The chain couples TRBV3-1 to TRBJ2-5; 8 nucleotides agree with TRBD1. J was trimmed by 2 bases and V by 5 bases; bases with no gene match: 4. The CDR3 covers 14 residues. Per the germline V gene, CDR1 is LGHDT and CDR2 is YNNKEL (reference sequence). The DNA for the CDR3 is TGTGCCAGCAGCGGCACAGGGGGACAAGAGACCCAGTACTTC. Amino acids: CASSGTGGQETQYF.

This clonotype was detected only a few times. This chain connects TRBV9 to TRBJ1-1; 8 nucleotides agree with TRBD1. Germline CDR1 reads SGDLS; CDR2 reads YYNGEE. V shed 2 bases and J 0 bases; nucleotides not matched to a gene: 6. CDR3 size: 16 residues. The CDR3 sequence is CASSVGPGQVNTEAFF. The CDR3 DNA follows: TGTGCCAGCAGCGTGGGTCCGGGACAGGTGAACACTGAAGCTTTCTTT.

Regarding this clonotype: This sequence may be a read error, since a much larger clone differs from it by one base. This chain connects TRBV20-1 to TRBJ1-5; D uncertain. This CDR3 is 15 amino acids long. V lost 3 bases to trimming and J lost 3 bases, with 15 bases between them. CDR1 DFQATT and CDR2 SNEGSKA come from the germline V gene (reference sequence). CDR3 DNA sequence: TGCAGTGCTAGCCCTGCGGGATCCGTCAATCAGCCCCAGCATTTT. This sequence encodes CSASPAGSVNQPQHF.

As regards this clonotype: A much larger clone sits a single nucleotide away, making a read error possible. This chain connects TRBV3-1 to TRBJ2-7; TRBD2 aligns across 7 bases. This CDR3 spans 12 amino acids. Germline V CDR1 and CDR2: LGHDT, YNNKEL (reference sequence). The CDR3 loop is CASSRGGVERYF. CDR3 bases: TGTGCCAGCAGCCGCGGGGGAGTCGAGCGGTACTTC.

V and J are TRBV6-5 and TRBJ2-1, with D perhaps assigned TRBD1 or TRBD2 (6 bases each). Trimming pared 2 bases from V and 7 bases from J, leaving 12 bases between. The CDR3 consists of 14 residues. CDR1 is MNHEY, CDR2 SVGAGI, per germline. The CDR3 loop is CASSYRGAGNEQFF. The DNA for the CDR3 is TGTGCCAGCAGTTACAGGGGGGCAGGGAATGAGCAGTTCTTC.

This clonotype was seen a handful of times. The genes are TRBV5-6 and TRBJ2-2, with D maybe TRBD1 (5 bases). In germline, CDR1 is SGHDT, CDR2 YYEEEE. V was shortened by 1 base and J by 0 bases, with 22 bases between the two germline ends. The CDR3 has 20 residues. The chain's CDR3 is CASSLISWTSVITNTGELFF. The CDR3 DNA is TGTGCCAGCAGCTTGATTAGCTGGACATCGGTAATCACGAACACCGGGGAGCTGTTTTTT. Variable domain in full (rest from reference TRBV5-6 and TRBJ2-2): DAGVTQSPTHLIKTRGQQVTLRCSPKSGHDTVSWYQQALGQGPQFIFQYYEEEERQRGNFPDRFSGHQFPNYSSELNVNALLLGDSALYLCASSLISWTSVITNTGELFFGEGSRLTVL.